This T cell receptor beta chain was profiled in a study of cytomegalovirus exposure and HLA in healthy donors. The V gene's germline CDR1 is LNHNV and CDR2 YYDKDF (reference sequence). The CDR3 consists of 15 residues. V dropped 8 bases and J dropped 7; count of bases not matched to a gene: 10. With regard to this clone: The antigen is not known.

General study points: Specificity of a few CMV-associated chains for CMV antigens was verified in vitro. Data from an earlier analysis indicated that most TCR beta V segments were productive either about 87% or about 30% of the time. Relative to the roughly 690-donor mean, N-insertions were reportedly fewer in an Asian-associated ancestry cluster in a later analysis.

The PCR used 60 Vbeta and 13 Jbeta primers. Clones were read by immunoSEQ multiplex PCR, and TCRdb kept only the in-frame ones, dropping some. Among under 150,000 clones listed, 80% were seen once. The gene calls are TRBV15 and TRBJ1-5; 11 bases are shared with TRBD1. Sequencing was performed on PBMCs. This receptor was obtained from a human donor in good health. CDR3 nucleotide sequence: TGTGCCACCGTCCGGGACAGGGGGTTTGGCCAGCCCCAGCATTTT. It specifies CATVRDRGFGQPQHF.